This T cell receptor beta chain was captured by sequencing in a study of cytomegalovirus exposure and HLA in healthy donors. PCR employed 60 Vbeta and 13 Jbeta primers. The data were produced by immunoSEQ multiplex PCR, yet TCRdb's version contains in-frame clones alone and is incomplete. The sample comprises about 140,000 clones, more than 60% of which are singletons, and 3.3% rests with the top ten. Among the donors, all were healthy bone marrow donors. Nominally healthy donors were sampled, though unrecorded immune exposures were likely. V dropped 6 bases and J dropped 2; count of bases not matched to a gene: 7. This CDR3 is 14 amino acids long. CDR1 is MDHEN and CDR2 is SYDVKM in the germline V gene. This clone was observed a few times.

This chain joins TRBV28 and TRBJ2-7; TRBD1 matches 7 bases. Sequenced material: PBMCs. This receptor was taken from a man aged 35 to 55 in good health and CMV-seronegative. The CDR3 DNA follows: TGTGCCAGCAGGATTTCGAGGGGGCCCTACGAGCAGTACTTC. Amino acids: CASRISRGPYEQYF.